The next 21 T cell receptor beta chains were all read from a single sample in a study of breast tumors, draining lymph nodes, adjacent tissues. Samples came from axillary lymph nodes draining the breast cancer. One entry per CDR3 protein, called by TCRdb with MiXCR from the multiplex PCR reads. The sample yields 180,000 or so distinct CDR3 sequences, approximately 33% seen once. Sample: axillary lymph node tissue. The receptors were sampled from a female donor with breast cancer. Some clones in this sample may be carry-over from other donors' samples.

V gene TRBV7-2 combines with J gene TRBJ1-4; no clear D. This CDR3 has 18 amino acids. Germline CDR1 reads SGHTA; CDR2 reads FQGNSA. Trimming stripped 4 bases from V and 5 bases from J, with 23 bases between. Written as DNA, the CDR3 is TGTGCCAGCAGCTCCATGACTAGCGGGAGGGCCTCCAATGAAAAACTGTTTTTT. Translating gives CASSSMTSGRASNEKLFF.

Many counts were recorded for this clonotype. Written as DNA, the CDR3 is TGTGCCAGCAGTCCCTCCCCCTACGAGCAGTACTTC. Translation: CASSPSPYEQYF. V is TRBV7-2 and J is TRBJ2-7; D ambiguous. CDR3 length: 12 residues. The V end was cut by 6 bases, the J end by 2 bases, with 8 bases between. CDR1 is SGHTA, CDR2 FQGNSA, per germline.

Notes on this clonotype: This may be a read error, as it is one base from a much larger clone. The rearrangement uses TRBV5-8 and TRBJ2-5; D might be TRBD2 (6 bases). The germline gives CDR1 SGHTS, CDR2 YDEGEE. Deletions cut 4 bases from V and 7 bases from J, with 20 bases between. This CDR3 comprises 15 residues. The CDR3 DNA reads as TGTGCCAGCAGCCCTCGGGACTCCTCGGGGAGGACCCAGTACTTC. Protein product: CASSPRDSSGRTQYF.

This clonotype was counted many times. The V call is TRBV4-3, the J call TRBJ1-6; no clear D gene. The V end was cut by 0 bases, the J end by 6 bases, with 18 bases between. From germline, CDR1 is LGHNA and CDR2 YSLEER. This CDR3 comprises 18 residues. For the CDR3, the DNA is TGCGCCAGCAGCCAAGATCTGGAGGAGTACGCTTTTAATTCACCCCTCCACTTT. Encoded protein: CASSQDLEEYAFNSPLHF.

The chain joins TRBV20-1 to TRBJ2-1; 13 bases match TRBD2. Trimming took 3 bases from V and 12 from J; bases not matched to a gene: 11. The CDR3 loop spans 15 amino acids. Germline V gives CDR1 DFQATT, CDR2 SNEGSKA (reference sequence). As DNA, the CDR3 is TGCAGTGCTAGTCGACTAGCGGGAGGAGGAGATACGCAGTTCTTC. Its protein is CSASRLAGGGDTQFF.

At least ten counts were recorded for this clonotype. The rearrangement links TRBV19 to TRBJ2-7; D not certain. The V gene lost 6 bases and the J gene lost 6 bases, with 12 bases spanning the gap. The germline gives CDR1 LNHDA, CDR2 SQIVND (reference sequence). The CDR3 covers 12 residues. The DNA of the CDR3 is TGTGCCAGTAGCCTTGGCTCAGGCGAGCAGTACTTC. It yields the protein CASSLGSGEQYF.

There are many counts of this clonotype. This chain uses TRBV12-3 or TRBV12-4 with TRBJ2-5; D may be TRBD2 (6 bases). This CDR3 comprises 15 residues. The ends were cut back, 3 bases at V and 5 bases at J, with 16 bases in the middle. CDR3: CASSFRRALFETQYF. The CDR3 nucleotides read TGTGCCAGCAGTTTTAGGAGGGCCCTCTTCGAGACCCAGTACTTC.

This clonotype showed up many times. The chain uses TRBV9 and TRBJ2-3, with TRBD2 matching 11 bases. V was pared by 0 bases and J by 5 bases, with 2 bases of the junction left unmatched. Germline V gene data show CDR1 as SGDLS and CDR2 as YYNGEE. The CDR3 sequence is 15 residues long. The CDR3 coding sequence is TGTGCCAGCAGCGTAGTAGCGGGGGGGCAAGATACGCAGTATTTT. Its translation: CASSVVAGGQDTQYF. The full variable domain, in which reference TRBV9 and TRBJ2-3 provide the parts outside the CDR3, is DSGVTQTPKHLITATGQRVTLRCSPRSGDLSVYWYQQSLDQGLQFLIQYYNGEERAKGNILERFSAQQFPDLHSELNLSSLELGDSALYFCASSVVAGGQDTQYFGPGTRLTVL.

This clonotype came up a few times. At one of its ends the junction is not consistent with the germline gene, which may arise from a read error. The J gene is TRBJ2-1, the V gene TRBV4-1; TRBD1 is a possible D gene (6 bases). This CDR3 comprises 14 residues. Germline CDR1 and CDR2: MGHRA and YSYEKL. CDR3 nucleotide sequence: TGCGCCAGCAGCCAAGAGTGGGGGCCCAATGAGCGGTTCTTC. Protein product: CASSQEWGPNERFF.

The CDR3 sequence: CSGRTGVNADTQYF. The CDR3 DNA follows: TGCAGTGGGCGGACAGGGGTAAACGCAGATACGCAGTATTTT. V is TRBV20-1 and J is TRBJ2-3; 9 nucleotides align to TRBD1. The CDR3 is made up of 14 amino acids. V shed 7 bases and J 4 bases; nucleotides not matched to a gene: 9. Germline V gives CDR1 DFQATT, CDR2 SNEGSKA (reference sequence).

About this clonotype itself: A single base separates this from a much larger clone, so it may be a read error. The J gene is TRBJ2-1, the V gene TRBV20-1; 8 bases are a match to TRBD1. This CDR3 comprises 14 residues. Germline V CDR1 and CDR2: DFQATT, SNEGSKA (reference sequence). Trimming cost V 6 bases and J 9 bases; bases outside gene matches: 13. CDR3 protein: CSARATGVGTEQFF. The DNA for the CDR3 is TGCAGTGCGAGGGCGACAGGGGTGGGAACTGAGCAGTTCTTC.

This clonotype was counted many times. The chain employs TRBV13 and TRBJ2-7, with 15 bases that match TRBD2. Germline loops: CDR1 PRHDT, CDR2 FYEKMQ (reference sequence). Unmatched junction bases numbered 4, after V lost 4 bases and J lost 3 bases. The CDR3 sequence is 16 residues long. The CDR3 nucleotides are TGTGCCAGCAGCTCCGGACTAGCGGGGGGGGTCTACGAGCAGTACTTC. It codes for CASSSGLAGGVYEQYF.

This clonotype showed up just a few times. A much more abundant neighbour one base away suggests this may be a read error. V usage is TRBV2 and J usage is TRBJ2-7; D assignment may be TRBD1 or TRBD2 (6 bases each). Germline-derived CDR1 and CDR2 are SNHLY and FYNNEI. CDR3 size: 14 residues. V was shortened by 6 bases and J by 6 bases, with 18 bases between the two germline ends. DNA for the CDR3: TGTGCCAGCAGCGGGGGCAGGGCTGCTCCCGAGCAGTACTTC. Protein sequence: CASSGGRAAPEQYF.

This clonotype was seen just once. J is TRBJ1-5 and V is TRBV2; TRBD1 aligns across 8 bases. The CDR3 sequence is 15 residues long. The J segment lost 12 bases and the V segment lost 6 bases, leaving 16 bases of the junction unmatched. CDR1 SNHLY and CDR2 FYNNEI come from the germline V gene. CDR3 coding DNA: TGTGCCAGCAGGGACAGGGTCAGCAATCAGGATCTCCAGCATTTT. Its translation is CASRDRVSNQDLQHF.

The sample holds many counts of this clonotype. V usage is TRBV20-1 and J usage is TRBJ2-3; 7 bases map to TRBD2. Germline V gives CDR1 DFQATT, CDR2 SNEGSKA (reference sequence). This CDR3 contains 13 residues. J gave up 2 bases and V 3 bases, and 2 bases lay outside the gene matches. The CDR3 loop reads CSASGGITDTQYF. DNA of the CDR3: TGCAGTGCTAGCGGGGGGATCACAGATACGCAGTATTTT.

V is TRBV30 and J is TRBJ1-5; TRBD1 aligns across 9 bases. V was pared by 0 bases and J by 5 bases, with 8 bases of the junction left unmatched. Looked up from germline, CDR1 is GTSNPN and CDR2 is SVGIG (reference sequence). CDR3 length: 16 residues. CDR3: CAWSVGPGQGDQPQHF. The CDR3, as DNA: TGTGCCTGGAGTGTAGGCCCGGGACAGGGCGATCAGCCCCAGCATTTT.

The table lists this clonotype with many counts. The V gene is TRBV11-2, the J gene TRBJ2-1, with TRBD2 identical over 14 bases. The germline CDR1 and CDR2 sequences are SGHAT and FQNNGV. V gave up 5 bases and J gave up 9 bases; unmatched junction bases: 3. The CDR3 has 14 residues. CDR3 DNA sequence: TGTGCCAGCAGCCCGGGACTAGCGGGAGTTGAGCAGTTCTTC. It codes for CASSPGLAGVEQFF.

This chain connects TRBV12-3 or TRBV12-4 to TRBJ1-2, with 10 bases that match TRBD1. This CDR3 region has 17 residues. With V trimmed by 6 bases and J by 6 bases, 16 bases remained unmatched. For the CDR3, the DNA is TGTGCCAGCAGCCCGGCCAACGTCCTGACAGGGGGCGATGGCTACACCTTC. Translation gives CASSPANVLTGGDGYTF.

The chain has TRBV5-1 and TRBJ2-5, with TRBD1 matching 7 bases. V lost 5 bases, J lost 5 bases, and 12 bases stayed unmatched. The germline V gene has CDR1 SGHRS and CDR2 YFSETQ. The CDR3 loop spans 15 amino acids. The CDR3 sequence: CASSSGGQVHETQYF. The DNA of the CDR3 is TGCGCCAGCAGTTCGGGCGGACAGGTCCACGAGACCCAGTACTTC.

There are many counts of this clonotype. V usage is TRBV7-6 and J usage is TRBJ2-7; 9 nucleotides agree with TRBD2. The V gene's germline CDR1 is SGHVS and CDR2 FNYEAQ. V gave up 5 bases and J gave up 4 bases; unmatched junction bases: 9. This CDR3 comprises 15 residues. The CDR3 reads CASSLAASGNYEQYF. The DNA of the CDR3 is TGTGCCAGCAGCCTTGCGGCTAGCGGGAATTACGAGCAGTACTTC.

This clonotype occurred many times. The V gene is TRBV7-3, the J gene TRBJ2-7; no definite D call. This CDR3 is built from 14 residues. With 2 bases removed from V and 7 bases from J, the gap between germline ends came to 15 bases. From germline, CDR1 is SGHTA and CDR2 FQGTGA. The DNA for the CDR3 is TGTGCCAGCAGCTTAGGGCCCACAGATGGAGAGCAGTACTTC. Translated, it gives CASSLGPTDGEQYF.